A single sample is the source of the 12 T cell receptor beta chains below, sequenced in a study of T cell repertoires in cytomegalovirus infection. TCRdb passed the reads through MiXCR, listing each CDR3 protein once. The table lists 250,000 or so distinct CDR3 sequences, 17% of them singletons. The sample comprised CD8+ T cells from PBMCs. The receptors come from a human donor in good health (CMV status not recorded). Some clones in this sample may be carry-over from other donors' samples.

This clonotype was seen more than once but under ten times. This chain uses TRBV28 with TRBJ2-7, with 7 nucleotides matching TRBD1. The CDR3 length is 20 residues. Trimming cost V 5 bases and J 0 bases; bases outside gene matches: 22. CDR1 is MDHEN, CDR2 SYDVKM, per germline. The DNA of the CDR3 is TGTGCCAGCAGTCCCACGACTGTGTTGAGACAGGGACCCAGCTCCTACGAGCAGTACTTC. This codes for CASSPTTVLRQGPSSYEQYF.

The V and J genes are TRBV6-2 or TRBV6-3 and TRBJ1-6; a weak D match, TRBD1 (5 bases). The CDR3 length is 15 residues. Trimming took 6 bases from V and 14 from J, leaving 23 bases between them. The germline V gene has CDR1 MNHEY and CDR2 SVGEGT. The CDR3 region is CASRYETAGPGTLHF. Written as DNA, the CDR3 is TGTGCCAGCAGATACGAGACAGCGGGCCCCGGGACCCTCCACTTT.

This clonotype was observed a few times. The chain uses TRBV29-1 and TRBJ2-1; TRBD2 agrees at 12 bases. The ends lost 4 bases at V and 7 bases at J; junction bases unmatched: 11. The CDR3 spans 16 residues. The germline V gene encodes CDR1 SQVTM and CDR2 ANQGSEA. The CDR3 region is CSVGGLAGQLLNEQFF. The CDR3 bases are TGCAGCGTTGGAGGACTAGCGGGGCAATTACTAAATGAGCAGTTCTTC.

This clonotype has more than one count but fewer than ten. The chain joins TRBV12-3 or TRBV12-4 to TRBJ2-5; 9 bases are shared with TRBD1. The CDR3 has 17 amino acids. With V trimmed by 5 bases and J by 1 base, 11 bases remained unmatched. This CDR3 reads CASSQTGGRPLQETQYF. In nucleotides, the CDR3 is TGTGCCAGCAGTCAGACAGGGGGACGGCCTCTCCAAGAGACCCAGTACTTC.

In its sample, this clonotype was seen a few times. The gene calls are TRBV6-2 or TRBV6-3 and TRBJ1-6, with a tentative D call TRBD1 (5 bases). The CDR3 extends over 14 amino acids. The V and J ends lost 3 bases and 12 bases respectively, with 15 bases between them. CDR1 and CDR2 from the germline V gene are MNHEY and SVGEGT. CDR3 DNA sequence: TGTGCCAGCAGTTATAAGGGGTGGATCCGACCCCTCCACTTT. Its protein product is CASSYKGWIRPLHF.

Comments on this clonotype: A much more abundant neighbour one base away suggests this may be a read error. DNA of the CDR3: TGTGCCAGCTTAGACAGTGGGAACACCGGGGAGCTGTTTTTT. Protein: CASLDSGNTGELFF. The rearrangement uses TRBV6-1 and TRBJ2-2; weak D call: TRBD1 (5 bases). Trimming took off 8 bases at V and 1 base at J, with 11 bases between the two ends. The germline V gene has CDR1 MNHNS and CDR2 SASEGT. The CDR3 contains 14 residues.

This clonotype was counted at least ten times. The genes are TRBV6-2 or TRBV6-3 and TRBJ1-2, with D hard to call. The CDR3 extends over 13 amino acids. Germline values: CDR1 MNHEY, CDR2 SVGEGT. V gave up 6 bases and J gave up 7 bases, with 15 bases separating them. The CDR3 here is CASRQLRALGYTF. The DNA of the CDR3 is TGTGCCAGCAGACAACTGCGGGCGCTTGGCTACACCTTC.

V gene TRBV12-3 or TRBV12-4 combines with J gene TRBJ1-1; 9 nucleotides line up with TRBD1. This CDR3 is 15 amino acids long. The J segment lost 4 bases and the V segment lost 5 bases, leaving 8 bases of the junction unmatched. In DNA form, the CDR3 reads TGTGCCAGCAGTCCCGGGACAGGGTGGACCACTGAAGCTTTCTTT. Translated: CASSPGTGWTTEAFF.

The chain combines TRBV2 with TRBJ2-7; perhaps D is TRBD1 or TRBD2 (6 bases each). V lost 6 bases to trimming and J lost 0 bases, with 12 bases between them. Germline CDR1 is SNHLY and CDR2 is FYNNEI. This CDR3 comprises 14 residues. CDR3 loop: CASREGGSSYEQYF. DNA of the CDR3: TGTGCCAGCAGGGAGGGGGGAAGCTCCTACGAGCAGTACTTC.

This clonotype was counted many times. The chain uses TRBV7-3 and TRBJ1-1, with 7 bases that match TRBD1. The germline V gene encodes CDR1 SGHTA and CDR2 FQGTGA. There are 13 residues in the CDR3. The V gene end was trimmed by 8 bases and the J gene end by 5 bases; junction bases not matched to a gene: 8. The CDR3 loop is CASSRGGGTEAFF. The CDR3 DNA sequence: TGTGCCAGCTCCAGGGGGGGTGGAACTGAAGCTTTCTTT.

This clonotype appeared a few times. The CDR3 region has the DNA TGTGCCAGCAGCGGACTAGTTTTCGATGAGCAGTTCTTC. As protein: CASSGLVFDEQFF. The V call is TRBV7-9, the J call TRBJ2-1; 7 nucleotides align to TRBD2. This CDR3 has 13 residues. CDR1 is SEHNR, CDR2 FQNEAQ, per germline (reference sequence). After removal of 5 bases from V and 8 bases from J, the junction contained 6 bases not matched to a gene.

This clonotype was observed a few times. The rearrangement uses TRBV2 and TRBJ2-7, with D uncertain. Trimming cost V 4 bases and J 6 bases, with 7 bases left between them. Germline CDR1 SNHLY, CDR2 FYNNEI. CDR3 size: 11 residues. CDR3 DNA: TGTGCCAGCAGTGTTAGAGCCGAGCAGTACTTC. It yields the protein CASSVRAEQYF. Combining the CDR3 with reference TRBV2 and TRBJ2-7 gives the whole variable domain EPEVTQTPSHQVTQMGQEVILRCVPISNHLYFYWYRQILGQKVEFLVSFYNNEISEKSEIFDDQFSVERPDGSNFTLKIRSTKLEDSAMYFCASSVRAEQYFGPGTRLTVT.